Below, 20 T cell receptor beta chains from the same sample are listed, as sequenced in a study of monozygotic twins with inflammatory bowel disease. TCRdb reworked the 5' RACE reads into one entry per CDR3 protein, no DNA. The sample holds 300,000 to 350,000 distinct CDR3 sequences. The sequenced sample consisted of blood. The receptors were sampled from a human donor with ulcerative colitis or Crohn's disease, or a healthy co-twin of an affected twin (not recorded which).

The chain employs TRBV20-1 and TRBJ2-7; with no DNA, the TCRdb D assignment of TRBD2 cannot be verified. Germline CDR1 reads DFQATT; CDR2 reads SNEGSKA (reference sequence). CDR3 size: 14 residues. CDR3 loop: CSSPVGPRGTEQYF.

The chain links TRBV28 to TRBJ2-7; the D gene TCRdb calls, TRBD1, cannot be checked with no DNA. Germline V lookup: CDR1 MDHEN, CDR2 SYDVKM. The CDR3 length is 14 residues. The CDR3 sequence: CASSLNRDVHEQYF.

This chain joins TRBV19 and TRBJ2-7; TCRdb's D gene call, TRBD2, goes unchecked for lack of DNA. The CDR3 is made up of 15 amino acids. Germline-derived CDR1 and CDR2 are LNHDA and SQIVND (reference sequence). This CDR3 is CASSPGSGGSYEQYF. The full variable domain, completed using reference TRBV19 and TRBJ2-7, is DGGITQSPKYLFRKEGQNVTLSCEQNLNHDAMYWYRQDPGQGLRLIYYSQIVNDFQKGDIAEGYSVSREKKESFPLTVTSAQKNPTAFYLCASSPGSGGSYEQYFGPGTRLTVT.

The chain couples TRBV6-2 or TRBV6-3 to TRBJ1-5; lacking DNA, the TRBD1 call made by TCRdb goes unchecked. The CDR3 is 16 amino acids. Germline V CDR1 and CDR2: MNHEY, SVGEGT. The CDR3 reads CASTQGGQGSAQPQHF.

This sequence joins TRBV4-1 and TRBJ2-1; TCRdb picks TRBD2, but there is no DNA to check that call. The germline CDR1 and CDR2 sequences are MGHRA and YSYEKL. CDR3 length: 20 residues. CDR3 sequence reads: CASSAGDLGFPQEGYNEQFF.

The V gene is TRBV7-3, the J gene TRBJ1-1; TCRdb's D call of TRBD1 is untestable without DNA. Germline CDR1 is SGHTA and CDR2 is FQGTGA. The CDR3 contains 14 residues. This CDR3 reads CASSSNRGITEAFF.

The chain links TRBV12-3 or TRBV12-4 to TRBJ2-7; TCRdb calls TRBD2, which cannot be checked without DNA. This CDR3 spans 14 amino acids. CDR3 in amino acids: CASSKYEGFYEQYF.

The chain joins TRBV10-3 to TRBJ1-1; TCRdb's D call, TRBD1, is unchecked because there is no DNA. The CDR3 is made up of 15 amino acids. Per germline, CDR1 ENHRY and CDR2 SYGVKD. CDR3 sequence: CAISGDPTSVTEAFF.

J is TRBJ2-5 and V is TRBV10-3; checking the TCRdb D call of TRBD1 is not possible without DNA. The CDR3 spans 14 residues. CDR1 and CDR2 (germline): ENHRY, SYGVKD. Here the CDR3 reads CAISAQTQDETQYF.

This rearrangement joins TRBV6-2 or TRBV6-3 to TRBJ2-7. The CDR3 is made up of 13 amino acids. Germline assignment: CDR1 MNHEY and CDR2 SVGEGT. The CDR3: CASRSTGTYEQYF.

V gene TRBV29-1 combines with J gene TRBJ2-7; TCRdb reports TRBD1, a call that lacks DNA to check it against. The CDR3 consists of 14 residues. CDR1 is SQVTM, CDR2 ANQGSEA, per germline. The CDR3 reads CSVGPGQGRYEQYF.

The J gene is TRBJ2-3, the V gene TRBV12-5; TCRdb picks TRBD1, but there is no DNA to check that call. CDR1 and CDR2 from the germline V gene are LGHNT and FRNRAP. This CDR3 has 16 amino acids. CDR3: CASAEGGGGLVDTQYF.

The chain carries TRBV3-1 and TRBJ2-5; there is no DNA to check the TCRdb D call of TRBD2. The V gene's germline CDR1 is LGHDT and CDR2 YNNKEL (reference sequence). This CDR3 is built from 14 residues. The CDR3 protein is CASSQATSAQTQYF.

The chain employs TRBV12-3 or TRBV12-4 and TRBJ1-2; TCRdb outputs TRBD1, but without DNA this stays unchecked. The CDR3 extends over 18 amino acids. CDR3 sequence reads: CASSATGNLSPLLYGYTF.

This chain joins TRBV7-2 and TRBJ1-5; TCRdb indicates TRBD1, and absent DNA this call remains unverified. In germline, CDR1 is SGHTA, CDR2 FQGNSA. The CDR3 has 15 amino acids. CDR3 in amino acids: CASSSHSASGQPQHF. Complete variable domain (other parts from reference TRBV7-2 and TRBJ1-5): GAGVSQSPSNKVTEKGKDVELRCDPISGHTALYWYRQSLGQGLEFLIYFQGNSAPDKSGLPSDRFSAERTGGSVSTLTIQRTQQEDSAVYLCASSSHSASGQPQHFGDGTRLSIL.

The chain uses TRBV9 and TRBJ1-2; TCRdb designates TRBD1, a call that cannot be tested without DNA. The CDR3 loop spans 14 amino acids. Germline V gives CDR1 SGDLS, CDR2 YYNGEE. This chain's CDR3 is CASSVGGRDGGYTF.

This CDR3 reads CASSRPRDRGLPGNQPQHF. The V gene is TRBV3-1, the J gene TRBJ1-5; TCRdb's D gene call, TRBD1, goes unchecked for lack of DNA. Germline V CDR1 and CDR2: LGHDT, YNNKEL (reference sequence). The CDR3 sequence is 19 residues long.

J is TRBJ2-5 and V is TRBV5-5; TCRdb gives TRBD1 as the D gene, but with no DNA this cannot be confirmed. This CDR3 has 15 amino acids. The germline V gene encodes CDR1 SGHKS and CDR2 YYEKEE (reference sequence). The CDR3 loop is CASSPPGTVKETQYF.

The chain uses TRBV5-1 and TRBJ1-2. In germline, CDR1 is SGHRS, CDR2 YFSETQ. This CDR3 contains 13 residues. Here the CDR3 reads CASSFTADYGYTF.

The rearrangement joins TRBV15 to TRBJ1-5. The V gene's germline CDR1 is LNHNV and CDR2 YYDKDF (reference sequence). The CDR3 is 13 residues long. CDR3 sequence: CATSRAANQPQHF.